A selection of T cell receptor beta chains follows, all from one sample in a study of blood T cell repertoires in COVID-19. Libraries were prepared by immunoSEQ multiplex PCR; TCRdb keeps only in-frame clonotypes and omits some of them. There are roughly 200,000 clones in the sample; about nine tenths occur only once, and roughly 6.7% lies in the top ten. Sequences were obtained from peripheral blood. These TCRs come from a man in his forties or fifties with acute or convalescent COVID-19. Each CDR3 is given with its conserved first and last residue. The order of the fields is V gene, D gene, CDR3 length, clone size, J gene, CDR3 protein, CDR3 DNA. D genes are given only for firm matches. The listing skips clone size in some rows; elsewhere it reads once, few, many or a size class.

>TRBV19|-|14|-|TRBJ1-2
CASSMGQGSYGYTF
TGTGCCAGTAGTATGGGGCAGGGATCCTATGGCTACACCTTC
>TRBV14|-|15|-|TRBJ1-5
CASSQSGQSNQPQHF
TGTGCCAGCAGCCAGAGTGGACAGAGCAATCAGCCCCAGCATTTT
>TRBV10-2|-|14|few|TRBJ2-2
CASNGFPDTGELFF
TGCGCCAGCAATGGTTTCCCAGACACCGGGGAGCTGTTTTTT
>TRBV30|TRBD2|15|-|TRBJ2-3
CAWSGGLADTDTQYF
TGTGCCTGGAGTGGAGGACTAGCGGACACAGATACGCAGTATTTT
>TRBV6-5|TRBD1|13|-|TRBJ1-2
CASSRDRGIGYTF
TGTGCCAGCAGCCGAGACAGGGGTATCGGCTACACCTTC
>TRBV11-2|TRBD1|14|-|TRBJ2-1
CASSLGDRMNEQFF
TGTGCCAGCAGCTTAGGGGACAGGATGAATGAGCAGTTCTTC
>TRBV19|TRBD1|12|-|TRBJ1-2
CASSPRQGEYTF
TGTGCCAGTAGTCCCCGACAGGGTGAATACACCTTC
>TRBV6-2/TRBV6-3|TRBD1|16|-|TRBJ1-1
CASSKGQGAVNTEAFF
TGTGCCAGCAGTAAGGGACAGGGGGCGGTAAACACTGAAGCTTTCTTT
>TRBV7-9|TRBD1|15|-|TRBJ2-1
CASSHRQGTYNEQFF
TGTGCCAGCAGCCACCGACAGGGGACCTACAATGAGCAGTTCTTC
>TRBV5-6|TRBD1|14|once|TRBJ2-7
CASSFTGAVYEQYF
TGTGCCAGCAGCTTCACAGGGGCCGTCTACGAGCAGTACTTC
>TRBV10-3|-|15|-|TRBJ1-2
CAISEPDRTGNGYTF
TGTGCCATCAGTGAGCCGGACCGAACAGGGAACGGCTACACCTTC
>TRBV7-2|TRBD1|15|-|TRBJ2-7
CASSYRSTGGYEQYF
TGTGCCAGCAGCTACAGATCGACAGGGGGCTACGAGCAGTACTTC
>TRBV5-6|TRBD1|17|-|TRBJ1-2
CASSLSQQGLMDYGYTF
TGTGCCAGCAGCTTGTCGCAACAGGGGCTAATGGATTATGGCTACACCTTC
>TRBV7-8|-|15|-|TRBJ1-1
CASSSWTAWNTEAFF
TGTGCCAGCAGCTCCTGGACAGCGTGGAACACTGAAGCTTTCTTT
>TRBV5-1|-|13|-|TRBJ2-5
CASSLGSRETQYF
TGCGCCAGCAGCTTGGGCAGCAGGGAGACCCAGTACTTC
>TRBV7-2|-|14|-|TRBJ1-5
CASSYTVSNQPQHF
TGTGCCAGCAGCTACACAGTTAGCAATCAGCCCCAGCATTTT
>TRBV5-6|TRBD1|16|-|TRBJ1-6
CASIEYRTGVVSPLHF
TGTGCCAGCATAGAATACCGAACAGGGGTTGTCTCACCCCTCCACTTT
>TRBV7-3|TRBD2|15|-|TRBJ2-1
CASSLTSGAVNEQFF
TGTGCCAGCAGCTTAACTAGCGGGGCCGTCAATGAGCAGTTCTTC
>TRBV27|TRBD2|15|-|TRBJ2-7
CASSLTSGGTYEQYF
TGTGCCAGCAGTTTGACTAGCGGGGGGACCTACGAGCAGTACTTC
>TRBV3-1/TRBV3-2|TRBD2|18|-|TRBJ2-5
CASSQDSGLAGGGETQYF
TGTGCCAGCAGCCAAGATTCCGGACTAGCGGGGGGCGGGGAGACCCAGTACTTC
>TRBV5-4|TRBD1|15|-|TRBJ2-7
CASSFDRGGSYEQYF
TGTGCCAGCAGCTTTGACAGGGGGGGCTCCTACGAGCAGTACTTC
>TRBV6-1|-|14|-|TRBJ1-5
CASSERGLGQPQHF
TGTGCCAGCAGTGAAAGGGGACTAGGGCAGCCCCAGCATTTT
>TRBV7-6|TRBD1|17|-|TRBJ2-1
CASSLGYRGKAYNEQFF
TGTGCCAGCAGCTTAGGTTACAGGGGGAAGGCCTACAATGAGCAGTTCTTC
>TRBV9|TRBD1|14|-|TRBJ1-6
CASSPTGGNSPLHF
TGTGCCAGCAGCCCGACAGGGGGGAATTCACCCCTCCACTTT
>TRBV6-5|-|13|-|TRBJ1-2
CASSQNGMDGYTF
TGTGCCAGCAGCCAGAACGGGATGGATGGCTACACCTTC
>TRBV7-9|-|15|-|TRBJ1-3
CASTMALRPPDTIYF
TGTGCCAGCACCATGGCCCTGAGGCCTCCCGACACCATATATTTT